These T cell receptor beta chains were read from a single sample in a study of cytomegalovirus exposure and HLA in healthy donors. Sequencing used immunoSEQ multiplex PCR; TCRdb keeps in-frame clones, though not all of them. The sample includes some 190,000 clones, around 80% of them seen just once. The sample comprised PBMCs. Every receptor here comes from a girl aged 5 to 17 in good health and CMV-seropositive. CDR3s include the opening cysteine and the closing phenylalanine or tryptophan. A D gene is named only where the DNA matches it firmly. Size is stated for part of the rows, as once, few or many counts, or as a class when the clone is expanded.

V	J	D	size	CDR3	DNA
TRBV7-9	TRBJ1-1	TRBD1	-	CASSLGVGQGGSEAFF	TGTGCCAGCAGCTTAGGAGTCGGACAGGGCGGCTCTGAAGCTTTCTTT
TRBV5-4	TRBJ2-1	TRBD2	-	CASSLEGLADNEQFF	TGTGCCAGCAGCTTGGAGGGACTAGCAGACAATGAGCAGTTCTTC
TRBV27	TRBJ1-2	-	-	CASSRGQLSGYTF	TGTGCCAGCAGTAGGGGCCAACTAAGCGGCTACACCTTC
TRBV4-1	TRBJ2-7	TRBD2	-	CASSQVERDTYEQYF	TGCGCCAGCAGCCAAGTTGAGCGGGATACCTACGAGCAGTACTTC
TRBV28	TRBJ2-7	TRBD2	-	CASSFSVLGAGGPDEQYF	TGTGCCAGCAGTTTTTCGGTCTTGGGGGCGGGAGGGCCGGACGAGCAGTACTTC
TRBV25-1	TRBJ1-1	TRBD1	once	CASSEATGGMNTEAFF	TGTGCCAGCAGTGAAGCGACAGGGGGCATGAACACTGAAGCTTTCTTT
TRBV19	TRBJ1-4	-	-	CASSITYREKLFF	TGTGCCAGTAGTATAACCTATCGTGAAAAACTGTTTTTT
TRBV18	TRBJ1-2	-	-	CASQAGAVMYGYTF	TGTGCCAGCCAAGCTGGGGCCGTCATGTATGGCTACACCTTC
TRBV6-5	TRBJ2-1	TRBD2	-	CASSYSHGRPNEQFF	TGTGCCAGCAGTTACTCCCACGGGAGGCCTAATGAGCAGTTCTTC
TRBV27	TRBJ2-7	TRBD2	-	CASSLGLPGLGSYEQYF	TGTGCCAGCAGTTTAGGCCTGCCGGGACTAGGGAGTTACGAGCAGTACTTC
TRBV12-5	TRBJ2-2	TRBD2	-	CASGLGRGGTGELFF	TGTGCTAGTGGTTTGGGGAGGGGAGGGACCGGGGAGCTGTTTTTT
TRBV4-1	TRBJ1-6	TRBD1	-	CASSTPGTGNSPLHF	TGCGCCAGCAGCACTCCCGGGACAGGGAATTCACCCCTCCACTTT
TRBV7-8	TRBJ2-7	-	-	CASSLVSDTHEQYF	TGTGCCAGCAGCTTAGTTTCGGACACCCACGAGCAGTACTTC
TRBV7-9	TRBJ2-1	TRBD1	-	CASSPSPGTGAYNEQFF	TGTGCCAGCAGTCCCTCCCCCGGGACAGGGGCCTACAATGAGCAGTTCTTC
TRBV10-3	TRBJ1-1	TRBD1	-	CAIRGREAGGHSNTEAFF	TGTGCCATCAGGGGCCGAGAGGCAGGGGGGCATTCGAACACTGAAGCTTTCTTT
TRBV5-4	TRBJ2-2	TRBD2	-	CASSAGTSRTTGELFF	TGTGCCAGCAGCGCCGGGACTAGCAGAACCACCGGGGAGCTGTTTTTT
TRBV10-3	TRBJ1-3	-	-	CAISDGRGGNTIYF	TGTGCCATCAGTGACGGCAGGGGAGGAAACACCATATATTTT
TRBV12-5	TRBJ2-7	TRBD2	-	CASGFSSSGWPYEQYF	TGTGCTAGTGGTTTTTCATCTAGCGGGTGGCCCTACGAGCAGTACTTC
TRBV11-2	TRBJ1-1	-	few	CASSVSRRVKSGTEAFF	TGTGCCAGCAGCGTCTCCCGGAGGGTGAAGAGTGGCACTGAAGCTTTCTTT
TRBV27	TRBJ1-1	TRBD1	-	CASRPSLRTGENTEAFF	TGTGCCAGCAGACCCTCGCTCAGGACAGGGGAGAACACTGAAGCTTTCTTT
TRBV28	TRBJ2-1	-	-	CASSVRDEQFF	TGTGCCAGCAGTGTACGGGATGAGCAGTTCTTC
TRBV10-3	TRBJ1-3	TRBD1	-	CAISQGQGNGNTIYF	TGTGCCATCAGCCAGGGACAGGGGAATGGAAACACCATATATTTT
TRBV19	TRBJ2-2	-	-	CASSPSGTGELFF	TGTGCCAGTAGTCCGAGCGGGACAGGGGAGCTGTTTTTT
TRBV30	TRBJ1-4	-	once	CAWSVERASRSPSDEKLFF	TGTGCCTGGAGTGTAGAGCGGGCATCTAGGAGTCCAAGTGATGAAAAACTGTTTTTT
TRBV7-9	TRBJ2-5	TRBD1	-	CASSLSGQGLGETQYF	TGTGCCAGCAGCTTATCGGGACAGGGGTTAGGAGAGACCCAGTACTTC
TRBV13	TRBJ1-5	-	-	CASSLNRVSNQPQHF	TGTGCCAGCAGCTTGAACAGGGTTAGCAATCAGCCCCAGCATTTT